Shown below are 11 T cell receptor beta chains from a single sample sequenced in a study of T cell responses to AZD1222 COVID-19 vaccine. Assay used: immunoSEQ multiplex PCR; TCRdb lists only in-frame clones, some missing. The sample contains 120,000 or so clones, more than 80% of which appear only once. The starting material was peripheral blood, obtained 28 days after the second dose of the MenACWY control vaccine. All receptors derive from an adult who received the MenACWY meningococcal vaccine as a control.

V gene TRBV11-1 combines with J gene TRBJ2-1; perhaps TRBD2 as D (5 bases). The germline V gene has CDR1 SGHAT and CDR2 FQDESV (reference sequence). The ends were cut back, 5 bases at V and 3 bases at J, with 17 bases in the middle. This CDR3 spans 16 amino acids. CDR3 amino acids: CASSARLPSVYNEQFF. CDR3 sequence (DNA): TGTGCCAGCAGCGCACGACTACCCTCTGTCTACAATGAGCAGTTCTTC. Full variable domain (outside the CDR3, taken from reference TRBV11-1 and TRBJ2-1): EAEVAQSPRYKITEKSQAVAFWCDPISGHATLYWYRQILGQGPELLVQFQDESVVDDSQLPKDRFSAERLKGVDSTLKIQPAELGDSAMYLCASSARLPSVYNEQFFGPGTRLTVL.

The V gene is TRBV12-3 or TRBV12-4, the J gene TRBJ2-7, with TRBD2 matching over 7 bases. The CDR3 has 13 amino acids. The V and J ends lost 6 bases and 3 bases, in that order; junction bases with no gene match: 5. The CDR3 nucleotides read TGTGCCAGCAGAGCGGGGCTCTACTACGAGCAGTACTTC. Residues: CASRAGLYYEQYF.

The chain links TRBV19 to TRBJ1-1; no clear D gene. Germline loops: CDR1 LNHDA, CDR2 SQIVND (reference sequence). CDR3 length equals 16 residues. Trimming cost V 6 bases and J 5 bases, with 22 bases left between them. Written as DNA, the CDR3 is TGTGCCAGTAGAACCCCCGGGAGCCCCCTTTGGACTGAAGCTTTCTTT. It codes for CASRTPGSPLWTEAFF.

V and J are TRBV11-1 and TRBJ2-3, with 9 nucleotides matching TRBD2. This CDR3 has 16 residues. V lost 1 base to trimming and J lost 5 bases; unmatched junction nucleotides: 7. Germline CDR1 reads SGHAT; CDR2 reads FQDESV (reference sequence). The CDR3 coding sequence is TGTGCCAGCAGCTTAGTGCGGGGGGGCCGGAGAGATACGCAGTATTTT. This sequence encodes CASSLVRGGRRDTQYF.

The chain employs TRBV28 and TRBJ2-7; 7 bases agree with TRBD1. CDR3 length equals 12 residues. CDR1 and CDR2 (germline): MDHEN, SYDVKM. V lost 5 bases, J lost 10 bases, and 8 bases stayed unmatched. CDR3 residues: CASSPRQGEQYF. The DNA for the CDR3 is TGTGCCAGCAGTCCTCGACAGGGCGAACAGTACTTC. Full variable domain (remainder filled in from reference TRBV28 and TRBJ2-7): DVKVTQSSRYLVKRTGEKVFLECVQDMDHENMFWYRQDPGLGLRLIYFSYDVKMKEKGDIPEGYSVSREKKERFSLILESASTNQTSMYLCASSPRQGEQYFGPGTRLTVT.

The chain uses TRBV6-2 or TRBV6-3 and TRBJ2-1; 9 nucleotides align to TRBD2. Germline V gene sequence: CDR1 MNHEY, CDR2 SVGEGT. The V and J ends lost 2 bases and 7 bases, in that order; junction bases with no gene match: 6. The CDR3 spans 15 residues. This CDR3 is CASSYGGGGVNEQFF. CDR3 sequence (DNA): TGTGCCAGCAGTTACGGCGGGGGGGGTGTGAATGAGCAGTTCTTC.

The rearrangement links TRBV4-2 to TRBJ2-3; D is perhaps TRBD2 (5 bases). With 0 bases removed from V and 2 bases from J, the gap between germline ends came to 15 bases. Germline loops: CDR1 LGHNA, CDR2 YNFKEQ. This CDR3 is built from 17 residues. The CDR3 region has the DNA TGTGCCAGCAGCCAAGATCCAGCGGTGGGGTACACAGATACGCAGTATTTT. This sequence encodes CASSQDPAVGYTDTQYF.

This clone was seen a single time. The chain has TRBV5-1 and TRBJ2-5; tentative D call: TRBD1 (5 bases). V lost 1 base and J lost 5, with 15 bases in between. Germline V CDR1 and CDR2: SGHRS, YFSETQ. This CDR3 is built from 15 residues. The CDR3 coding sequence is TGCGCCAGCAGCTTGTTTGCAGGGAACTTTGAGACCCAGTACTTC. Protein: CASSLFAGNFETQYF. Full variable domain (outside the CDR3, taken from reference TRBV5-1 and TRBJ2-5): KAGVTQTPRYLIKTRGQQVTLSCSPISGHRSVSWYQQTPGQGLQFLFEYFSETQRNKGNFPGRFSGRQFSNSRSEMNVSTLELGDSALYLCASSLFAGNFETQYFGPGTRLLVL.

This chain links TRBV5-4 with TRBJ2-1, with 8 bases lining up with TRBD2. CDR3 length: 16 amino acids. V shed 5 bases, J shed 4 bases, and the junction held 11 bases outside the gene matches. CDR1 is SGHNT and CDR2 is YYREEE in the germline V gene (reference sequence). CDR3 nucleotide sequence: TGTGCCAGCAGGTTGAAGGCGGGGGGTCGATACAATGAGCAGTTCTTC. Residues: CASRLKAGGRYNEQFF.

The genes are TRBV4-1 and TRBJ1-6; 9 bases agree with TRBD1. J lost 5 bases, V lost 5 bases, and 7 bases had no gene match. The CDR3 runs 16 residues. CDR1 MGHRA and CDR2 YSYEKL come from the germline V gene. In nucleotides, the CDR3 is TGCGCCAGCAGCTCAGGGACAGGGTGGGATAATTCACCCCTCCACTTT. Its translation is CASSSGTGWDNSPLHF.

This clone was found a few times. V usage is TRBV20-1 and J usage is TRBJ1-6; D gene uncertain. Germline CDR1 is DFQATT and CDR2 is SNEGSKA (reference sequence). Trimming took off 3 bases at V and 7 bases at J, with 19 bases between the two ends. CDR3 length: 16 residues. The CDR3 sequence: CSASPEAYGRNSPLHF. The DNA of the CDR3 is TGCAGTGCTAGTCCCGAGGCATATGGGCGGAATTCACCCCTCCACTTT.